This TCR beta chain was sequenced for a study of blood T cell repertoires in COVID-19. TCRdb keeps only in-frame clones here, not all; method: immunoSEQ multiplex PCR. The sample consists of around 100,000 clones, around nine tenths of them appearing once. The CDR3 covers 13 residues. The V gene end was trimmed by 3 bases and the J gene end by 9 bases; junction bases not matched to a gene: 6. Germline CDR1 SEHNR, CDR2 FQNEAQ (reference sequence). This TCR derives from a man in his fifties or sixties in a cohort sampled during active COVID-19. The chain couples TRBV7-9 to TRBJ2-7; 9 nucleotides match TRBD2. Input material: peripheral blood. The CDR3 DNA is TGTGCCAGCAGCTTTAGCGGGGGAGGAGGGCAGTACGTC. Protein sequence: CASSFSGGGGQYV.